What follows is one TCR beta chain and its context. Its antigen is currently unknown. V was cut by 3 bases and J by 4 bases, with 19 bases left in between. CDR1 is MDHEN, CDR2 SYDVKM, per germline. This CDR3 is built from 17 residues. Treatment specified: roughly 11-day PBMC culture with coronavirus spike peptide pools or control peptides (ViraFEST assay). By negative selection, CD4+ T cells were isolated once culture had run for about nine days. Sequence data for DNA of cultured CD4+ T cells were generated by the Oncomine TCR Beta short-read assay. Cultured CD4+ T cells yielded the extracted genomic DNA. TCRdb re-derived calls from the PCR reads in MiXCR, one entry per CDR3 protein. The sample lists about 20,000 distinct CDR3 sequences; 43% were seen once. The sample is drawn from a study of vaccination and CD4 T cells after COVID-19.

The chain combines TRBV28 with TRBJ1-5; TRBD1 is a possible D gene (5 bases). Here the sequenced sample was CD4+ T cells from blood, cultured in vitro, taken after SARS-CoV-2 vaccination. The TCR comes from a human donor who had recovered from COVID-19. The DNA of the CDR3 is TGTGCCAGCAGTTTGCTCACCCCGGGACTGCAGAATCAGCCCCAGCATTTT. Translation: CASSLLTPGLQNQPQHF.